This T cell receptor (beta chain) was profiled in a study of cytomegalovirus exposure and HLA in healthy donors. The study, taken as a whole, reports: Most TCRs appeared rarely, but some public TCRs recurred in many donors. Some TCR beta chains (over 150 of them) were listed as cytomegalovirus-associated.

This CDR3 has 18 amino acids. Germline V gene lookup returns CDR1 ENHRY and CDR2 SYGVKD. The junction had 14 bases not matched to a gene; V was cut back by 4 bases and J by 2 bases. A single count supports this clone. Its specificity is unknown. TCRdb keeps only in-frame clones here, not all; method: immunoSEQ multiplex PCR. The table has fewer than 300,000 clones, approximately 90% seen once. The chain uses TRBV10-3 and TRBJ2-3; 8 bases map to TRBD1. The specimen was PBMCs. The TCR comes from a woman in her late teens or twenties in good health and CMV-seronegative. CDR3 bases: TGTGCCATCAGTGCCCAAGGCAGGGGGCTGACCCCCACAGATACGCAGTATTTT. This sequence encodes CAISAQGRGLTPTDTQYF.